This T cell receptor (beta chain) was captured in a study of control samples from healthy donors and cancer patients. The CDR3 totals 13 residues. Germline V gives CDR1 MNHEY, CDR2 SVGAGI. The V and J ends lost 0 bases and 6 bases respectively, with 8 bases between them. Repertoires were generated with immunoSEQ multiplex PCR, while TCRdb's copy carries only in-frame clones and drops some. The table includes roughly 180,000 clones, under 95% detected once. The chain carries TRBV6-5 and TRBJ1-2; D remains ambiguous. The source material was blood. This clonotype was obtained from a woman between 18 and 29 years old in good health. The DNA for the CDR3 is TGTGCCAGCAGTTACTCATCCGGGAATGGCTACACCTTC. This encodes CASSYSSGNGYTF.